Listed below are T cell receptor beta chains from one sample, sequenced in a study of beta chain features in type 1 diabetes. Only in-frame clones appear in the TCRdb table, and some are missing; sequencing was by immunoSEQ multiplex PCR. The top ten clones hold roughly 0.016% of a sample with 300,000 to 350,000 clones, roughly 14% of them seen once. The material sequenced was naive CD4+ T cells from blood. These receptors were collected from a woman aged 18 to 35 with type 1 diabetes. CDR3s include the opening cysteine and the closing phenylalanine or tryptophan. D genes are given only for firm matches. Part of the rows lack a size; the others show once, few, many or a class for expanded clones.

j_call: TRBJ1-2; d_call: -; v_call: TRBV11-3; clone_size: -; cdr3_aa: CASSLASRGYGYTF; cdr3_nt: TGTGCCAGCAGCTTGGCCTCGCGGGGGTATGGCTACACCTTC
j_call: TRBJ2-5; d_call: -; v_call: TRBV7-3; clone_size: -; cdr3_aa: CASSLAGGPGWTQYF; cdr3_nt: TGTGCCAGCAGCTTAGCAGGGGGGCCGGGTTGGACCCAGTACTTC
j_call: TRBJ2-1; d_call: -; v_call: TRBV5-6; clone_size: -; cdr3_aa: CASSLVREPLHEQFF; cdr3_nt: TGTGCCAGCAGCTTGGTCAGGGAACCTCTCCATGAGCAGTTCTTC
j_call: TRBJ2-5; d_call: TRBD2; v_call: TRBV19; clone_size: -; cdr3_aa: CASSIGLAEQETQYF; cdr3_nt: TGTGCCAGTAGTATAGGACTAGCGGAGCAAGAGACCCAGTACTTC
j_call: TRBJ2-7; d_call: TRBD1; v_call: TRBV30; clone_size: -; cdr3_aa: CAWSGHRDRGKYEQYF; cdr3_nt: TGTGCCTGGAGTGGTCACCGGGACAGGGGAAAATACGAGCAGTACTTC
j_call: TRBJ2-1; d_call: -; v_call: TRBV19; clone_size: few; cdr3_aa: CASSLTYNEQFF; cdr3_nt: TGTGCCAGTAGTCTTACTTACAATGAGCAGTTCTTC
j_call: TRBJ1-2; d_call: -; v_call: TRBV30; clone_size: few; cdr3_aa: CAWSAGTTGGYTF; cdr3_nt: TGTGCCTGGAGTGCCGGGACAACTGGTGGCTACACCTTC
j_call: TRBJ2-1; d_call: TRBD2; v_call: TRBV14; clone_size: -; cdr3_aa: CASSPKGLAGWYNEQFF; cdr3_nt: TGTGCCAGCAGCCCTAAAGGACTAGCGGGATGGTACAATGAGCAGTTCTTC
j_call: TRBJ2-5; d_call: -; v_call: TRBV5-1; clone_size: -; cdr3_aa: CASSLQGTETQYF; cdr3_nt: TGCGCCAGCAGCTTGCAGGGTACGGAGACCCAGTACTTC
j_call: TRBJ2-3; d_call: -; v_call: TRBV5-1; clone_size: -; cdr3_aa: CASSPSGGQGLDTQYF; cdr3_nt: TGCGCCAGCAGCCCCAGCGGTGGCCAGGGGCTGGATACGCAGTATTTT
j_call: TRBJ2-1; d_call: TRBD2; v_call: TRBV7-2; clone_size: few; cdr3_aa: CASSLGLAGGRGSNEQFF; cdr3_nt: TGTGCCAGCAGCTTAGGGCTAGCGGGAGGGAGGGGCTCCAATGAGCAGTTCTTC
j_call: TRBJ2-1; d_call: TRBD2; v_call: TRBV5-1; clone_size: -; cdr3_aa: CASSLAAGTSHEQFF; cdr3_nt: TGCGCCAGCAGCTTGGCGGCAGGGACTAGCCATGAGCAGTTCTTC
j_call: TRBJ2-1; d_call: TRBD2; v_call: TRBV11-2; clone_size: few; cdr3_aa: CATSGLVVPEQFF; cdr3_nt: TGTGCCACCTCGGGACTAGTGGTCCCTGAGCAGTTCTTC
j_call: TRBJ2-1; d_call: TRBD2; v_call: TRBV5-4; clone_size: few; cdr3_aa: CASSLGSGRARGPIYNEQFF; cdr3_nt: TGTGCCAGCAGCTTGGGGAGCGGGAGGGCCCGCGGACCAATTTACAATGAGCAGTTCTTC
j_call: TRBJ2-5; d_call: TRBD2; v_call: TRBV28; clone_size: -; cdr3_aa: CASSFLSGRAGASETQYF; cdr3_nt: TGTGCCAGCAGTTTCCTTAGCGGGAGGGCCGGGGCTAGTGAGACCCAGTACTTC
j_call: TRBJ2-5; d_call: -; v_call: TRBV4-3; clone_size: many; cdr3_aa: CASGRSETQYF; cdr3_nt: TGCGCCAGCGGGAGGTCGGAGACCCAGTACTTC
j_call: TRBJ1-2; d_call: TRBD1; v_call: TRBV6-1; clone_size: -; cdr3_aa: CASSSGTVTNYGYTF; cdr3_nt: TGTGCCAGCAGCTCCGGGACAGTCACTAACTATGGCTACACCTTC
j_call: TRBJ2-7; d_call: -; v_call: TRBV23-1; clone_size: few; cdr3_aa: CASSFNCEQYF; cdr3_nt: TGCGCCAGCAGTTTCAACTGCGAGCAGTACTTC
j_call: TRBJ2-7; d_call: -; v_call: TRBV27; clone_size: few; cdr3_aa: CASSSKNPSGKSSYEQYF; cdr3_nt: TGTGCCAGCAGTTCAAAGAATCCAAGCGGCAAGAGCTCCTACGAGCAGTACTTC
j_call: TRBJ2-7; d_call: TRBD2; v_call: TRBV7-8; clone_size: -; cdr3_aa: CASSWGTSGSYEQYF; cdr3_nt: TGTGCCAGCAGCTGGGGGACTAGCGGATCCTACGAGCAGTACTTC
j_call: TRBJ1-1; d_call: -; v_call: TRBV7-2; clone_size: -; cdr3_aa: CASSLQTGENTEAFF; cdr3_nt: TGTGCCAGCAGCTTGCAGACAGGCGAGAACACTGAAGCTTTCTTT
j_call: TRBJ1-5; d_call: -; v_call: TRBV2; clone_size: few; cdr3_aa: CASSEGRAQPQHF; cdr3_nt: TGTGCCAGCAGTGAGGGCAGGGCTCAGCCCCAGCATTTT
j_call: TRBJ2-3; d_call: TRBD1; v_call: TRBV27; clone_size: -; cdr3_aa: CASSATGEADTQYF; cdr3_nt: TGTGCCAGCAGTGCGACAGGGGAGGCAGATACGCAGTATTTT
j_call: TRBJ2-2; d_call: -; v_call: TRBV9; clone_size: -; cdr3_aa: CASSGSVTGELFF; cdr3_nt: TGTGCCAGCAGCGGGAGTGTCACCGGGGAGCTGTTTTTT
j_call: TRBJ2-3; d_call: TRBD2; v_call: TRBV5-1; clone_size: -; cdr3_aa: CASTPQETSARRTRRDTQYF; cdr3_nt: TGCGCCAGCACACCCCAAGAGACTAGCGCCCGGAGGACCCGACGAGATACGCAGTATTTT
j_call: TRBJ2-7; d_call: -; v_call: TRBV7-2; clone_size: -; cdr3_aa: CASSLTRDSYEQYF; cdr3_nt: TGTGCCAGCAGCTTGACTAGAGATAGCTACGAGCAGTACTTC
j_call: TRBJ2-7; d_call: -; v_call: TRBV30; clone_size: -; cdr3_aa: CAWSWSGLSYEQYF; cdr3_nt: TGTGCCTGGAGTTGGTCAGGGCTGTCCTACGAGCAGTACTTC
j_call: TRBJ2-3; d_call: TRBD2; v_call: TRBV7-8; clone_size: few; cdr3_aa: CASSLGGPGADTQYF; cdr3_nt: TGTGCCAGCAGCTTGGGAGGGCCCGGGGCAGATACGCAGTATTTT
j_call: TRBJ2-7; d_call: TRBD1; v_call: TRBV30; clone_size: -; cdr3_aa: CAWSVQGLHYEQYF; cdr3_nt: TGTGCCTGGAGTGTACAGGGGCTCCACTACGAGCAGTACTTC
j_call: TRBJ1-1; d_call: -; v_call: TRBV7-2; clone_size: -; cdr3_aa: CASSLGLENTEAFF; cdr3_nt: TGTGCCAGCAGCTTAGGTTTAGAGAACACTGAAGCTTTCTTT
j_call: TRBJ1-1; d_call: -; v_call: TRBV6-6; clone_size: -; cdr3_aa: CASSYARGGPNTEAFF; cdr3_nt: TGTGCCAGCAGTTACGCCCGAGGCGGGCCGAACACTGAAGCTTTCTTT
j_call: TRBJ2-1; d_call: TRBD2; v_call: TRBV4-3; clone_size: few; cdr3_aa: CASSQAGTSGVNEQFF; cdr3_nt: TGCGCCAGCAGCCAAGCCGGGACTAGCGGTGTGAATGAGCAGTTCTTC
j_call: TRBJ2-5; d_call: TRBD1; v_call: TRBV7-2; clone_size: -; cdr3_aa: CASSPTGPVQETQYF; cdr3_nt: TGTGCCAGCAGCCCGACAGGGCCGGTCCAAGAGACCCAGTACTTC
j_call: TRBJ2-3; d_call: -; v_call: TRBV7-3; clone_size: few; cdr3_aa: CASSPKLGSTDTQYF; cdr3_nt: TGTGCCAGCAGCCCCAAACTAGGTAGCACAGATACGCAGTATTTT
j_call: TRBJ1-2; d_call: -; v_call: TRBV29-1; clone_size: few; cdr3_aa: CSVATGGGYTF; cdr3_nt: TGCAGCGTTGCGACAGGTGGTGGCTACACCTTC
j_call: TRBJ2-1; d_call: TRBD2; v_call: TRBV7-3; clone_size: few; cdr3_aa: CASSLTGLAGGYNEQFF; cdr3_nt: TGTGCCAGCAGCTTAACGGGGCTAGCGGGAGGGTACAATGAGCAGTTCTTC
j_call: TRBJ1-1; d_call: -; v_call: TRBV11-2; clone_size: -; cdr3_aa: CASSLMGAGNTEAFF; cdr3_nt: TGTGCCAGCAGCTTAATGGGGGCCGGGAACACTGAAGCTTTCTTT
j_call: TRBJ2-2; d_call: -; v_call: TRBV4-1; clone_size: few; cdr3_aa: CASSLTGSGELFF; cdr3_nt: TGCGCCAGCAGTCTTACGGGATCCGGGGAGCTGTTTTTT